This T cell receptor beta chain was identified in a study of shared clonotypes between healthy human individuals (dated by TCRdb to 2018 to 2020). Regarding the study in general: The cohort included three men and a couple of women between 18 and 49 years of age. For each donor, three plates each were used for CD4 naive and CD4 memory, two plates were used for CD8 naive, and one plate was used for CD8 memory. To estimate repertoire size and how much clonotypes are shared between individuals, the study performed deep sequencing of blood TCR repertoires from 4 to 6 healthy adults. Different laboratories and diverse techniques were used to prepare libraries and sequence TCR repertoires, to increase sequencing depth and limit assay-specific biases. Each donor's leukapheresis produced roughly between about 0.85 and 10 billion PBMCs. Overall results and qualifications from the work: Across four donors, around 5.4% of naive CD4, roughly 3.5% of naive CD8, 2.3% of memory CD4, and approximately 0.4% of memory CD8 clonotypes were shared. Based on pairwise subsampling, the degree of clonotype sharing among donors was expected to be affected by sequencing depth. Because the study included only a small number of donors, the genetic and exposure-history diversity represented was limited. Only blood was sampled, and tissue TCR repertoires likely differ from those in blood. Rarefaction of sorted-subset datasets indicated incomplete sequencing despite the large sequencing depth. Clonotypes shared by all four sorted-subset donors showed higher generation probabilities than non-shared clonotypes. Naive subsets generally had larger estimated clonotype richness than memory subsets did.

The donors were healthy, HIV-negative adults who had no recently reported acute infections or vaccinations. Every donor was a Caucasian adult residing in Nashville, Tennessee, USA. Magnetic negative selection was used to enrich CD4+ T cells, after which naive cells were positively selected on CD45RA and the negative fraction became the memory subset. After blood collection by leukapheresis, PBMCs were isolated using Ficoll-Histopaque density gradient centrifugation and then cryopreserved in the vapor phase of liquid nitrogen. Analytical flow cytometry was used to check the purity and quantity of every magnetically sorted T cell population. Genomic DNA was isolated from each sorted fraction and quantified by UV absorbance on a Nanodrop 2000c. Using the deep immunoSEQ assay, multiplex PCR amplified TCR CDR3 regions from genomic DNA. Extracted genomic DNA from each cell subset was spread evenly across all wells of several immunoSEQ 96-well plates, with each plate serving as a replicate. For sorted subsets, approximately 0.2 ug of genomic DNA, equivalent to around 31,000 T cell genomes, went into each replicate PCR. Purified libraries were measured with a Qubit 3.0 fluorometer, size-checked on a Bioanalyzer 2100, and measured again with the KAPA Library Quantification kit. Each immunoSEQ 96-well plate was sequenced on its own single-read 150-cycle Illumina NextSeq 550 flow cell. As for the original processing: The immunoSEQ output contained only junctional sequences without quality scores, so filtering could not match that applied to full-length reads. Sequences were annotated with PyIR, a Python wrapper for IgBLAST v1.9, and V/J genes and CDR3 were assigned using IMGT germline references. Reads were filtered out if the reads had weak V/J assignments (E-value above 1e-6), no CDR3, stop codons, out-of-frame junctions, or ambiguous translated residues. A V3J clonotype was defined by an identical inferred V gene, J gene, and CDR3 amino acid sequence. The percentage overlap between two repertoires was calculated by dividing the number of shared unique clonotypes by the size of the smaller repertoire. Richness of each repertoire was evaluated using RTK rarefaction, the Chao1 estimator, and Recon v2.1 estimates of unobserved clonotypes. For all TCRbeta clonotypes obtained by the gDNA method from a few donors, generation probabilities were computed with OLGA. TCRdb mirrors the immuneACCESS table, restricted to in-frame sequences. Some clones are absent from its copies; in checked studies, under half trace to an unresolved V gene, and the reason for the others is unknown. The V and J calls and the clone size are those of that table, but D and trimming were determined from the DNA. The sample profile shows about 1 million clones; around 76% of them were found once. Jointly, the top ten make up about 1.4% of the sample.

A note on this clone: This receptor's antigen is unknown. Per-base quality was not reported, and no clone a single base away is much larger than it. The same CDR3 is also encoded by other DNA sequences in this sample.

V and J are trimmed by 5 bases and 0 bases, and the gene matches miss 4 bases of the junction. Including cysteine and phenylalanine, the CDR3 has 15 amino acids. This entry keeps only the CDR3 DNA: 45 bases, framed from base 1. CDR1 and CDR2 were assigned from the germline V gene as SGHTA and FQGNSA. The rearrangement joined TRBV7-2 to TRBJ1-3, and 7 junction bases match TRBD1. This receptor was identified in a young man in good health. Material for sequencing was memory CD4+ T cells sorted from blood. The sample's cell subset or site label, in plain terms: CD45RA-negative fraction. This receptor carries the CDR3 CASSPDRVSGNTIYF. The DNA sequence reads TGTGCCAGCAGCCCTGACAGGGTCTCTGGAAACACCATATATTTT.